This T cell receptor (beta chain) was obtained from a study of neurological immune-mediated disorders. Study details: Relapsing-remitting disease was seen in about 90% of the 34 multiple sclerosis patients, and secondary progressive disease was seen in 3.

V lost 4 bases to trimming and J lost 2 bases, with 12 bases between them. The length of the CDR3 is 14 residues. The V gene's germline CDR1 is SGHDT and CDR2 YYEEEE. In the case of this clonotype: Just one base apart from a much larger clone, this may be a read error.

TCRdb analysed the 5' RACE reads with MiXCR anew, one entry per CDR3 protein. The sample holds around 69,000 distinct CDR3 sequences, about 4.9% seen once. The sample consisted of PBMCs. This chain links TRBV5-6 with TRBJ1-2; D gene ambiguous. This clonotype was obtained from a man aged 25-45 years with multiple sclerosis. The CDR3 nucleotides read TGTGCCAGCAGCGTGCTGGAAGGGAACTATGGCTACACCTTC. It encodes CASSVLEGNYGYTF.